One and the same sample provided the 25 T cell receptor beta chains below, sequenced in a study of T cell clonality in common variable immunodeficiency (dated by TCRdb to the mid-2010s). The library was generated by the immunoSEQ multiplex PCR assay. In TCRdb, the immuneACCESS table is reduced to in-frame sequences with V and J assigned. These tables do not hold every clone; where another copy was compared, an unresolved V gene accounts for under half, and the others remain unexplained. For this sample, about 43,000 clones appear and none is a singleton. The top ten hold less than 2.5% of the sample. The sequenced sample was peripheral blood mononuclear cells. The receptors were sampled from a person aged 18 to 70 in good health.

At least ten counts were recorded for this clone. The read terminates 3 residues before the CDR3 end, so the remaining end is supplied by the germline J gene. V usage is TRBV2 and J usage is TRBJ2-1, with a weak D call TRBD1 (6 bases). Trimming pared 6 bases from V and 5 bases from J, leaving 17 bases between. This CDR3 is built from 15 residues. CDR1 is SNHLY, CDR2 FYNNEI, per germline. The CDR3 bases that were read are TGTGCCAGCAGAGCCGAAGGGGGACGCGACAATGAG. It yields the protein CASRAEGGRDNE. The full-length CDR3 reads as CASRAEGGRDNEQFF.

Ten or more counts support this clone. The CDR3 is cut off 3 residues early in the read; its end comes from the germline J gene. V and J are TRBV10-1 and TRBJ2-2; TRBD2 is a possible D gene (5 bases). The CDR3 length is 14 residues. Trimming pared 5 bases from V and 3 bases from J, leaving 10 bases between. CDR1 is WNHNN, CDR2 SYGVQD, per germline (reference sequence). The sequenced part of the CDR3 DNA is TGCGCCAGCAGTCGTGCCGGGGACACCGGGGAG. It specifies CASSRAGDTGE. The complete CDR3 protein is CASSRAGDTGELFF.

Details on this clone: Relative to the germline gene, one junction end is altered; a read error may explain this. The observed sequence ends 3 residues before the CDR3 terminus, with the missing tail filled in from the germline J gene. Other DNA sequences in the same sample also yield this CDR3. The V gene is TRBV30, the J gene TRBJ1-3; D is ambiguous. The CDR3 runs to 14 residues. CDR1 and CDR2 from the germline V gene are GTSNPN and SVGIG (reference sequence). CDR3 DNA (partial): TGTGCCTGGAGTTTTGGAGCGTTCGGAAACACG. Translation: CAWSFGAFGNT. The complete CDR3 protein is CAWSFGAFGNTIYF.

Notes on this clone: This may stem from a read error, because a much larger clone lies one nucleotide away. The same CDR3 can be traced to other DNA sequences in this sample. The CDR3 bases that were read are TGTGCCAGTAGTATATCCCGGGACAGACATTATGGC. It is translated as CASSISRDRHYG. The entire CDR3 sequence reads CASSISRDRHYGYTF. The chain carries TRBV19 and TRBJ1-2; 7 bases line up with TRBD1. Coverage ceases 3 residues before the CDR3 finishes, and the germline J gene fills in the end. V gave up 2 bases and J gave up 5 bases; unmatched junction bases: 8. Looked up from germline, CDR1 is LNHDA and CDR2 is SQIVND (reference sequence). The CDR3 spans 15 residues.

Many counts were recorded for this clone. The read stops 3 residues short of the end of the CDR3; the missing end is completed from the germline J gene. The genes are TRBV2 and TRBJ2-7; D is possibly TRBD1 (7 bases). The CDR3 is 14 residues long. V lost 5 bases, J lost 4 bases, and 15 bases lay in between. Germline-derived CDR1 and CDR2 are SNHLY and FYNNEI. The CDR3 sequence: CASSLQGRRYEQYF. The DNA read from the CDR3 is TGTGCCAGCAGTCTACAGGGGAGGAGGTACGAG.

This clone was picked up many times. CDR3 DNA (partial): TGCGCCAGCAGCTTTGCGGGCGGGGGCACAGATACG. Amino acids: CASSFAGGGTDT. The full CDR3 is CASSFAGGGTDTQYF. The chain is built from TRBV5-1 and TRBJ2-3, with TRBD2 as a possible D gene (6 bases). The CDR3 end falls 3 residues outside the read, so it is completed with the germline J gene. V was pared by 2 bases and J by 1 base, with 11 bases between. Per germline, CDR1 SGHRS and CDR2 YFSETQ. This CDR3 contains 15 residues.

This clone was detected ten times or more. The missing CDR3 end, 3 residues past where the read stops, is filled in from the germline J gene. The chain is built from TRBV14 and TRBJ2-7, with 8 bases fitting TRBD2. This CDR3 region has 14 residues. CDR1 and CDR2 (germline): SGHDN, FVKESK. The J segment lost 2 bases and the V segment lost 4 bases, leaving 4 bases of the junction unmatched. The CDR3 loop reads CASSPGGGTYEQYF. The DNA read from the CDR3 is TGTGCCAGCAGCCCGGGAGGGGGAACCTACGAG.

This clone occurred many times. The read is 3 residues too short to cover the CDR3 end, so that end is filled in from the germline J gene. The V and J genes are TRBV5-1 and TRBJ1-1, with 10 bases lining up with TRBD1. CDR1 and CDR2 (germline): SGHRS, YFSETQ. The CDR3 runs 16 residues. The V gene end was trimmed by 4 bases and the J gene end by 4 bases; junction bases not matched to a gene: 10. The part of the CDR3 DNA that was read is TGCGCCAGCAGCCTGGATGCGGGACAGGGGCTCACTGAA. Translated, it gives CASSLDAGQGLTE. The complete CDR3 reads CASSLDAGQGLTEAFF.

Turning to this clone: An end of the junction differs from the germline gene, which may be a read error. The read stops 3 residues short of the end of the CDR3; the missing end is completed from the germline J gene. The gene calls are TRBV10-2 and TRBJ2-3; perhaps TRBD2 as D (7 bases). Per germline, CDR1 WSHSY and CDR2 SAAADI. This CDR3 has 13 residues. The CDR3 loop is CAGRGGGADTQYF. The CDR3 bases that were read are TGCGCCGGCAGGGGCGGGGGCGCAGATACG.

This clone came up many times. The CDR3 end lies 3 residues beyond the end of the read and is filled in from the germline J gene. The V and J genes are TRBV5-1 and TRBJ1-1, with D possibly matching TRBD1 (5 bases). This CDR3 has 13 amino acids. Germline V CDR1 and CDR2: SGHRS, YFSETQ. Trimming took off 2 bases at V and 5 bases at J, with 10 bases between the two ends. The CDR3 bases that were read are TGCGCCAGCAGCTTCCGGGGGGGGACTGAA. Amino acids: CASSFRGGTE. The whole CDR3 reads CASSFRGGTEAFF. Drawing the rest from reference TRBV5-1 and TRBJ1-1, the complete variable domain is KAGVTQTPRYLIKTRGQQVTLSCSPISGHRSVSWYQQTPGQGLQFLFEYFSETQRNKGNFPGRFSGRQFSNSRSEMNVSTLELGDSALYLCASSFRGGTEAFFGQGTRLTVV.

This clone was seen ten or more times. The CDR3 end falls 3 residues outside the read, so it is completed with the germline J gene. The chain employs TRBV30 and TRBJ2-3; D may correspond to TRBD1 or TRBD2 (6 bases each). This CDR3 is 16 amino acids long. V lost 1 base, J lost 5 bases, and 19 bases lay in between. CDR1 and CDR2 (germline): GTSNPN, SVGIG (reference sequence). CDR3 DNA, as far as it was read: TGTGCCTGGAGTGCCCTACAGGGTCCGGAGGGAGATACG. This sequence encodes CAWSALQGPEGDT. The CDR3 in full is CAWSALQGPEGDTQYF. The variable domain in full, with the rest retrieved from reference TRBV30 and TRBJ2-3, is SQTIHQWPATLVQPVGSPLSLECTVEGTSNPNLYWYRQAAGRGLQLLFYSVGIGQISSEVPQNLSASRPQDRQFILSSKKLLLSDSGFYLCAWSALQGPEGDTQYFGPGTRLTVL.

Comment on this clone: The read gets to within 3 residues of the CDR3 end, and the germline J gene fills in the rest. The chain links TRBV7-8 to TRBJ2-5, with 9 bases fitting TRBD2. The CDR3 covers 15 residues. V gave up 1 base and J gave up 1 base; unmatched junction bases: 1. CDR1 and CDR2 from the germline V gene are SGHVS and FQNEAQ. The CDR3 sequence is CASSLGAGGQETQYF. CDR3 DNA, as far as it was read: TGTGCCAGCAGCTTAGGAGCGGGGGGCCAAGAGACC.

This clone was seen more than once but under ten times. CDR3 amino acids: CSAEGLGAYNEQFF. Partial CDR3 DNA: TGCAGTGCTGAAGGACTAGGAGCCTACAATGAG. The V and J genes are TRBV20-1 and TRBJ2-1, with 7 bases lining up with TRBD2. The DNA ends 3 residues before the CDR3 does, and the rest of the CDR3 is filled in from the germline J gene. Germline lookup yields CDR1 DFQATT and CDR2 SNEGSKA (reference sequence). The CDR3 totals 14 residues. Trimming removed 5 bases from V and 2 bases from J; junction bases left unmatched: 6.

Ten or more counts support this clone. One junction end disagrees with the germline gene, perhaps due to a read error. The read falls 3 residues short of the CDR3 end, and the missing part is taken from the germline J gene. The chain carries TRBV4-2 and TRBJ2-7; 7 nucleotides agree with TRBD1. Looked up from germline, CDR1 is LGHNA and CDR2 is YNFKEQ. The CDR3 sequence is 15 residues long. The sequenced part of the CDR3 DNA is TGCGCCAGCAGCCAAGAAGGAGGACAGGTCTACGAG. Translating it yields CASSQEGGQVYE. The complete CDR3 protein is CASSQEGGQVYEQYF.

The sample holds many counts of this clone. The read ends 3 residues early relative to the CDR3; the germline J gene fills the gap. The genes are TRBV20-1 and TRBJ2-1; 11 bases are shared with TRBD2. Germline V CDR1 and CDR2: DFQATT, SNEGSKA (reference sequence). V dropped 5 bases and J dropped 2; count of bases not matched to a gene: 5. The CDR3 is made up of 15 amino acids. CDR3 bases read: TGCAGTGCTTACCCACTAGCGGGAGCCTACAATGAG. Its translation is CSAYPLAGAYNE. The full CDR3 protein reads CSAYPLAGAYNEQFF.

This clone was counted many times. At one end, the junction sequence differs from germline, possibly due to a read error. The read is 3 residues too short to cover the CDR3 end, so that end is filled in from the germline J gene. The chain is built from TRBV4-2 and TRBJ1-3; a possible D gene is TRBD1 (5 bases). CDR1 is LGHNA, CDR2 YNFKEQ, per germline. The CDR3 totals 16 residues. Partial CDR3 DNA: TGCGCCAGCAGCCCCGGACGGGCAGGGTCTGGAAACACC. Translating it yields CASSPGRAGSGNT. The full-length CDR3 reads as CASSPGRAGSGNTIYF.

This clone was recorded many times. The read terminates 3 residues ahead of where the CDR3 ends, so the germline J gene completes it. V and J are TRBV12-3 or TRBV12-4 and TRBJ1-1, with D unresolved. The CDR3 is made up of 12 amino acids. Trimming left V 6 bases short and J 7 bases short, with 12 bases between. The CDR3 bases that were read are TGTGCCAGCAGACTTAGCGGCCGTGAA. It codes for CASRLSGRE. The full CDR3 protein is CASRLSGREAFF.

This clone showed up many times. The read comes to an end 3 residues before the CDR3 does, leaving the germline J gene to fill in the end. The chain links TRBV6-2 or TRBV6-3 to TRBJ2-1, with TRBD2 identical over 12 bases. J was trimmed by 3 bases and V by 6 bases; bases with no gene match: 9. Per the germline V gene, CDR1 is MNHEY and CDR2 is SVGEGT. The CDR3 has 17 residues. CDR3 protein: CASRTTSGGPNYNEQFF. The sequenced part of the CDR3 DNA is TGTGCCAGCAGAACAACTAGCGGGGGGCCAAACTACAATGAG.

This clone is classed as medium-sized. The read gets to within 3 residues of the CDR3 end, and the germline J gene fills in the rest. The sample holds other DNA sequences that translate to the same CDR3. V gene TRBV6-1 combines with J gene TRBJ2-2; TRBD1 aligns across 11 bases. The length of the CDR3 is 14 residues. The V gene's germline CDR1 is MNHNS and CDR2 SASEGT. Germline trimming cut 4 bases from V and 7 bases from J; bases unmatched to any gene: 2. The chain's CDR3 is CASSGTGGGGELFF. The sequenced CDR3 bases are TGTGCCAGCAGTGGGACAGGGGGCGGCGGGGAG.

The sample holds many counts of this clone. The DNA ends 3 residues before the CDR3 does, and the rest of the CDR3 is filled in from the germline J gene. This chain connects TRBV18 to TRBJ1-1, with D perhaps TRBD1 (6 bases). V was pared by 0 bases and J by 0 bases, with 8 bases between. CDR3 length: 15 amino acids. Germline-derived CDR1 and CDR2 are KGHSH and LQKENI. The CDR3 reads CASSPPGGLNTEAFF. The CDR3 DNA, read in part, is TGTGCCAGCTCACCACCGGGGGGGCTGAACACTGAA.

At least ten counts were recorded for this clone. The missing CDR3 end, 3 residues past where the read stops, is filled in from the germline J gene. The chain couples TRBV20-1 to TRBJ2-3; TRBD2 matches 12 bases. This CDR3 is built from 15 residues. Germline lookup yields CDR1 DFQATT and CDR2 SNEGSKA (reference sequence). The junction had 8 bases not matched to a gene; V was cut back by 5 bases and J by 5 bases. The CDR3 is CSASQLAGGQDTQYF. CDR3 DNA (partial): TGCAGTGCTTCCCAGCTAGCGGGGGGGCAAGATACG.

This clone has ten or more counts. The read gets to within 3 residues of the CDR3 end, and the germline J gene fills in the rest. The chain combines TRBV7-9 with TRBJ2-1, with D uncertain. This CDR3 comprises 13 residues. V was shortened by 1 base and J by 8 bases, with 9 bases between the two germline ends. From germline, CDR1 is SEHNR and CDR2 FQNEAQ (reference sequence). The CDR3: CASSLERDDEQFF. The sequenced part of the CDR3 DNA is TGTGCCAGCAGCTTAGAGCGAGATGATGAG.

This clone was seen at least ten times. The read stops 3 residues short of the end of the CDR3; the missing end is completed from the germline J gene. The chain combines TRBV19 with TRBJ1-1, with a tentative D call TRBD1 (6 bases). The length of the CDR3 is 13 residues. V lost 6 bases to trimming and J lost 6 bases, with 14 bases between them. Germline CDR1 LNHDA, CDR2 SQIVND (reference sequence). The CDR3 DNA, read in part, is TGTGCCAGTAGGGAAGATGGGACACCTGAA. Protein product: CASREDGTPE. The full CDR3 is CASREDGTPEAFF.

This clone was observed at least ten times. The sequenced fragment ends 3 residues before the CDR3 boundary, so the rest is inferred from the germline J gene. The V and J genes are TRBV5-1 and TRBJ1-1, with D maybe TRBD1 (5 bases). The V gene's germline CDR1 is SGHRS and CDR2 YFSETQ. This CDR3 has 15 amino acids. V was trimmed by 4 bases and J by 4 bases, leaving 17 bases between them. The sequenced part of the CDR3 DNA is TGCGCCAGCAGCGGCACCCTTTTCGGGGGCACTGAA. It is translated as CASSGTLFGGTE. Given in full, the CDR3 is CASSGTLFGGTEAFF.

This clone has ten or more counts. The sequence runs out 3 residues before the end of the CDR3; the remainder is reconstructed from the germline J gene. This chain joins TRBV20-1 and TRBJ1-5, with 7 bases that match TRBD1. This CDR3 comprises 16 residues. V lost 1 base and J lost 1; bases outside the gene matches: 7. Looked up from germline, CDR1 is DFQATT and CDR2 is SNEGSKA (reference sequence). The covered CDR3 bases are TGCAGTGCTAGAGCGGCAGGGGGTGGCAGCAATCAGCCC. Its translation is CSARAAGGGSNQP. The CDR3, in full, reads CSARAAGGGSNQPQHF.